Following are 9 T cell receptor beta chains from one sample sequenced in a study of cytomegalovirus exposure and HLA in healthy donors. Sequencing used immunoSEQ multiplex PCR; TCRdb keeps in-frame clones, though not all of them. The table records 100,000 to 120,000 clones, about 92% of them present only once. Sequencing was done on a sample of PBMCs. The origin of the receptors is a young woman in good health and CMV-seronegative.

This rearrangement joins TRBV29-1 to TRBJ1-2; TRBD1 matches at 8 bases. This CDR3 spans 14 amino acids. V was pared by 2 bases and J by 6 bases, with 8 bases of the junction left unmatched. Germline-derived CDR1 and CDR2 are SQVTM and ANQGSEA. The CDR3 region has the DNA TGCAGCGTTGAAATCTTACAGGGGGTTGATGGCTACACCTTC. Encoded protein: CSVEILQGVDGYTF.

The rearrangement links TRBV27 to TRBJ2-7; D perhaps matches TRBD2 (5 bases). V was trimmed by 3 bases and J by 0 bases, leaving 9 bases between them. This CDR3 spans 14 amino acids. The germline V gene has CDR1 MNHEY and CDR2 SMNVEV (reference sequence). The CDR3 coding sequence is TGTGCCAGCAGTTTTACCGGGGACTCCTACGAGCAGTACTTC. The encoded protein is CASSFTGDSYEQYF.

This clone was detected once. The V call is TRBV30, the J call TRBJ2-7; 7 bases match TRBD1. Germline CDR1 GTSNPN, CDR2 SVGIG (reference sequence). This CDR3 spans 14 amino acids. V lost 0 bases and J lost 0; bases outside the gene matches: 2. This chain's CDR3 is CAWSVGTVSYEQYF. The CDR3 DNA is TGTGCCTGGAGTGTGGGGACAGTCTCCTACGAGCAGTACTTC.

The rearrangement uses TRBV30 and TRBJ2-2; the D is unclear. Germline values: CDR1 GTSNPN, CDR2 SVGIG (reference sequence). This CDR3 contains 12 residues. The V and J ends lost 0 bases and 7 bases respectively, with 6 bases between them. The CDR3 DNA reads TGTGCCTGGAGTGTACAATTCGGGGAGCTGTTTTTT. Translated, it gives CAWSVQFGELFF.

The chain couples TRBV7-9 to TRBJ1-1; D remains unclear. The CDR3 is 12 residues long. Trimming removed 5 bases at V and 4 bases at J, with 8 bases between. Germline-derived CDR1 and CDR2 are SEHNR and FQNEAQ (reference sequence). CDR3 bases: TGTGCCAGCAGCCCAACACGCACTGAAGCTTTCTTT. It yields the protein CASSPTRTEAFF.

The rearrangement uses TRBV5-4 and TRBJ2-3; 8 nucleotides align to TRBD2. Germline V lookup: CDR1 SGHNT, CDR2 YYREEE (reference sequence). V lost 1 base to trimming and J lost 2 bases; unmatched junction nucleotides: 3. The length of the CDR3 is 15 residues. The CDR3 here is CASSLTSGLTDTQYF. In DNA, the CDR3 is TGTGCCAGCAGCTTGACTAGCGGCCTCACAGATACGCAGTATTTT.

The J gene is TRBJ1-2, the V gene TRBV6-5; 7 bases line up with TRBD1. V dropped 7 bases and J dropped 4; count of bases not matched to a gene: 9. This CDR3 region has 14 residues. From germline, CDR1 is MNHEY and CDR2 SVGAGI. The CDR3 reads CASTVLGGAYGYTF. DNA of the CDR3: TGTGCCAGCACCGTCTTAGGGGGCGCCTATGGCTACACCTTC.

The chain links TRBV9 to TRBJ1-1, with D maybe TRBD1 (6 bases). The CDR3 length is 16 residues. Trimming pared 3 bases from V and 0 bases from J, leaving 15 bases between. Germline V CDR1 and CDR2: SGDLS, YYNGEE. This CDR3 reads CASSEGGGFMNTEAFF. CDR3 DNA: TGTGCCAGCAGCGAGGGAGGGGGGTTTATGAACACTGAAGCTTTCTTT.

The sample holds one count of this clone. The J gene is TRBJ1-2, the V gene TRBV7-2; TRBD1 matches 7 bases. This CDR3 spans 15 amino acids. The germline CDR1 and CDR2 sequences are SGHTA and FQGNSA. The V and J ends lost 5 bases and 7 bases, in that order; junction bases with no gene match: 13. The CDR3 is CASSPSPDRIRGYTF. Here the CDR3 DNA reads TGTGCCAGCAGCCCTAGCCCGGACAGGATCCGTGGCTACACCTTC.